This T cell receptor beta chain was captured by sequencing in a study of tumor-infiltrating lymphocytes in primary liver carcinoma. At the level of the study: Patients were men and women aged 30 to 69 years. Yields of productive TCRbeta reads ranged from roughly 3.5 to 7.13 million per sample and were similar across tissue types.

The study's findings and limits: Blood fell significantly below tumors in its top-250-clone fraction (p = 0.039). Less overlap was seen in tumor-adjacent and tumor-blood pairs than in tumor region pairs.

In germline, CDR1 is SGHNT, CDR2 YYREEE (reference sequence). CDR3 length: 16 amino acids. Germline trimming cut 4 bases from V and 3 bases from J; bases unmatched to any gene: 11. With respect to this clonotype: Its target is unknown.

Co-extracted RNA and DNA came from roughly 20-30 mg of unsorted bulk tissue. With a constant-region primer, TCR beta cDNA was made from approximately 500 ng of total RNA. A slightly modified ARM-PCR protocol with three nested multiplex PCR rounds produced these TCR beta libraries. The study ran its first two PCR rounds for roughly 10 cycles each, using TRBV1-TRBV30 forward primers and a C-beta reverse primer. TCRdb re-called the multiplex PCR reads through MiXCR, storing one row per CDR3 protein. Among approximately 100,000 distinct CDR3 sequences, around 73% were seen once, and the ten largest hold approximately 12%.

The receptor was derived from a woman aged 55 to 70 with primary liver carcinoma and hepatitis B virus infection. The chain is built from TRBV5-4 and TRBJ2-7, with TRBD2 matching over 9 bases. The sample was liver tumor tissue from sampling region 2. Subset indicated: tumor region T2, inferior pole. The DNA of the CDR3 is TGTGCCAGCAGCCCCCCAGGCGGGAGGGCGGACTACGAGCAGTACTTC. Translating gives CASSPPGGRADYEQYF.